This T cell receptor (beta chain) came from a study of T cell repertoires in cytomegalovirus infection (dated by TCRdb to between 2017 and 2020). For context, the study as a whole: Recently identified HLA-C-restricted CMV epitopes, whose presentation resists viral immunomodulation, were targeted by peptide stimulations together with well-studied HLA-B-restricted epitopes. Because public TCR beta signatures pointed to carriage of CMV infection together with the matching HLA type, the HLA type of each donor mattered for the analysis. The paper as a whole reports these results and caveats: The ex vivo response was dominated by HLA-C-restricted CMV-specific TCR beta clonotypes, which also provided the single most frequent clonotype in two of eight donors. Carriers of CMV infection plus the relevant HLA type were discriminated by the cumulative frequency of public TCR beta family members in the study cohort and in an independent roughly 350-donor cohort.

The treatment or condition label here, explained by the study, means: in vitro stimulation with specific CMV peptide epitopes to enrich CMV-specific T cells. Note on this clonotype: Its antigen is still unknown. Per-nucleotide qualities are absent, and no much larger clonotype sits a single base away.

V is cut by 5 bases and J by 1 base, and the space between the germline ends is 15 bases. The CDR3 covers 16 residues, taking in both the cysteine and the phenylalanine. Solely the CDR3 DNA is kept, with 48 bases framed from the first base. Sequencer: Illumina HiSeq 1500. Starting from the raw public reads, TCRdb applied fastp trimming at Q25, assembled clones with MiXCR and retained in-frame beta chains. Each record represents a unique CDR3 protein, reported with the most common genes and DNA among its rows. Across this sample there are 400,000 to 600,000 distinct CDR3 sequences, with roughly 42% seen only once. The ten top clones hold 43% of the sample.

The chain employs TRBV12-3 or TRBV12-4 and TRBJ2-1; TRBD2 is perhaps the D gene, given 5 matching bases. The input for sequencing was cultured PBMCs, taken from culture after CMV antigen stimulation. This receptor was obtained from a human donor in good health (CMV status not recorded). Some clones in this sample may be carry-over from other donors' samples. The nucleotide sequence is TGTGCCAGCAGTATGCCGGGAACCCGATCCTACAATGAGCAGTTCTTC. It translates to CASSMPGTRSYNEQFF.